The sequence of this T cell receptor beta chain was determined in a study of blood T cell repertoires in COVID-19. For the study at large: Both acute and convalescent COVID-19 samples were obtained from the United States, Italy and Spain. The cDNA or gDNA used as material had been derived from T cells, B-cell-depleted T cells, or PBMCs.

The V and J ends lost 5 bases and 0 bases respectively, with 13 bases between them. The CDR3 has 15 residues. The germline V gene encodes CDR1 SGHTA and CDR2 FQGNSA. In the source study's methods: Amplification of reference gene primers was used by the study to estimate nucleated cell counts. Assay used: immunoSEQ multiplex PCR; TCRdb lists only in-frame clones, some missing. That table supplies the V and J calls and clone size; D and trimming were determined from the DNA. The sample yields some 150,000 clones, around nine tenths seen once. Material: peripheral blood. This chain joins TRBV7-2 and TRBJ1-1; D perhaps matches TRBD1 (5 bases). The receptor comes from a woman aged 45 to 65 with active or convalescent COVID-19. CDR3 loop: CASSLNGGLNTEAFF. The CDR3 DNA sequence: TGTGCCAGCAGCCTAAACGGGGGACTGAACACTGAAGCTTTCTTT.